Listed here are 23 T cell receptor beta chains from one sample, sequenced in a study of blood T cell repertoires in COVID-19. TCRdb's copy holds only in-frame clones and misses some; the assay was immunoSEQ multiplex PCR. The repertoire holds over 100,000 clones, with about nine tenths as singletons. The sample taken for sequencing was peripheral blood. All receptors come from a man aged 40-49 years with acute or convalescent COVID-19.

This clone was picked up one time. The rearrangement links TRBV9 to TRBJ1-1, with D unclear. CDR1 and CDR2 from the germline V gene are SGDLS and YYNGEE. The ends were cut back, 0 bases at V and 2 bases at J, with 11 bases in the middle. There are 15 residues in the CDR3. The CDR3 DNA sequence: TGTGCCAGCAGCGTAGCCGGGGTGGAAAACACTGAAGCTTTCTTT. This encodes CASSVAGVENTEAFF.

DNA of the CDR3: TGCGCCAGCAGACGAACAGGGGTGGACGAGCAGTACTTC. It is translated as CASRRTGVDEQYF. This sequence joins TRBV4-1 and TRBJ2-7, with TRBD1 matching over 7 bases. The CDR3 sequence is 13 residues long. Germline CDR1 MGHRA, CDR2 YSYEKL. Unmatched junction bases numbered 7, after V lost 6 bases and J lost 5 bases.

The chain recombines TRBV9 with TRBJ2-3, with TRBD2 matching 11 bases. Germline V gene data show CDR1 as SGDLS and CDR2 as YYNGEE. The CDR3 contains 16 residues. V dropped 2 bases and J dropped 1; count of bases not matched to a gene: 3. In DNA, the CDR3 is TGTGCCAGCAGCGTTATGACTAGCGGGGGCACAGATACGCAGTATTTT. Protein: CASSVMTSGGTDTQYF.

This chain uses TRBV5-6 with TRBJ1-2, with D unresolved. This CDR3 spans 14 amino acids. V gave up 4 bases and J gave up 3 bases, with 13 bases separating them. CDR1 and CDR2 (germline): SGHDT, YYEEEE. The CDR3 loop is CASSPDIGDYGYTF. CDR3 in DNA: TGTGCCAGCAGCCCAGACATAGGTGACTATGGCTACACCTTC.

J is TRBJ1-6 and V is TRBV14; TRBD1 might be the D (6 bases). Germline V lookup: CDR1 SGHDN, CDR2 FVKESK. The CDR3 is 14 residues long. V was pared by 1 base and J by 11 bases, with 12 bases between. The CDR3 DNA reads TGTGCCAGCAGCCAAGGAGGGGGGGGTGCACCCCTCCACTTT. The encoded protein is CASSQGGGGAPLHF.

This clone was counted only a few times. The chain couples TRBV19 to TRBJ2-2, with TRBD1 as a possible D gene (6 bases). Germline V gene lookup returns CDR1 LNHDA and CDR2 SQIVND (reference sequence). Trimming stripped 1 base from V and 2 bases from J, with 14 bases between. The length of the CDR3 is 17 residues. For the CDR3, the DNA is TGTGCCAGTAGTATAGGGCAGGGGAATGGCAACACCGGGGAGCTGTTTTTT. Encoded protein: CASSIGQGNGNTGELFF.

This sequence joins TRBV10-3 and TRBJ2-5; maybe TRBD2 (5 bases). The length of the CDR3 is 16 residues. V shed 3 bases and J shed 1 base, with 15 bases lying between them. Germline V gives CDR1 ENHRY, CDR2 SYGVKD. CDR3 bases: TGTGCCATCAGTGATCGGGGTTTAACGATCCAAGAGACCCAGTACTTC. Protein sequence: CAISDRGLTIQETQYF.

Written as DNA, the CDR3 is TGTGCCAGCAGTTACTCGAAATTTGAGGGTGGGACACCCCTCCACTTT. It is translated as CASSYSKFEGGTPLHF. V is TRBV6-5 and J is TRBJ1-6; no firm D call. This CDR3 is built from 16 residues. Trimming left V 0 bases short and J 11 bases short, with 17 bases between. Germline CDR1 reads MNHEY; CDR2 reads SVGAGI.

A single count supports this clone. This sequence joins TRBV19 and TRBJ2-5, with D unresolved. Germline loops: CDR1 LNHDA, CDR2 SQIVND (reference sequence). The CDR3 is made up of 14 amino acids. Trimming took 1 base from V and 4 from J, leaving 10 bases between them. The CDR3 bases are TGTGCCAGTAGTATAGGTCACATTTCAGAGACCCAGTACTTC. Translated, it gives CASSIGHISETQYF.

The rearrangement joins TRBV19 to TRBJ1-5; D is undetermined. This CDR3 is built from 16 residues. CDR1 LNHDA and CDR2 SQIVND come from the germline V gene (reference sequence). The V end lost 2 bases, the J end lost 2 bases, and 13 bases lay between the germline ends. The CDR3 sequence is CASSIIHEEGNQPQHF. The CDR3 DNA sequence: TGTGCCAGTAGTATAATCCACGAGGAGGGCAATCAGCCCCAGCATTTT.

The chain has TRBV4-2 and TRBJ1-1, with 10 bases identical to TRBD1. Germline loops: CDR1 LGHNA, CDR2 YNFKEQ. The CDR3 is 14 amino acids. J lost 7 bases, V lost 4 bases, and 6 bases had no gene match. The CDR3, as DNA: TGTGCCAGCAGCCGGGGACAGGGGTACGGTGAAGCTTTCTTT. Its protein is CASSRGQGYGEAFF.

The CDR3 spells CASSMLINYGYTF. The CDR3 bases are TGTGCCAGTAGTATGCTAATAAACTATGGCTACACCTTC. This chain joins TRBV19 and TRBJ1-2, with D hard to call. The V gene lost 3 bases and the J gene lost 2 bases, with 7 bases spanning the gap. Per germline, CDR1 LNHDA and CDR2 SQIVND (reference sequence). The CDR3 extends over 13 amino acids.

The J gene is TRBJ1-1, the V gene TRBV11-1, with 8 bases aligning to TRBD1. V lost 6 bases to trimming and J lost 0 bases; unmatched junction nucleotides: 3. This CDR3 has 14 amino acids. Germline values: CDR1 SGHAT, CDR2 FQDESV (reference sequence). CDR3 nucleotides: TGTGCCAGCAGAAGGACAGGGCTGAACACTGAAGCTTTCTTT. It yields the protein CASRRTGLNTEAFF.

CDR3 bases: TGTGCCAGCAGCCAAGAAGGGGGTAACACTGAAGCTTTCTTT. This codes for CASSQEGGNTEAFF. The gene calls are TRBV4-2 and TRBJ1-1; a weak D match, TRBD1 (6 bases). Trimming cost V 0 bases and J 2 bases, with 7 bases left between them. From germline, CDR1 is LGHNA and CDR2 YNFKEQ. The CDR3 spans 14 residues.

V is TRBV5-1 and J is TRBJ1-2, with D possibly being TRBD1 (5 bases). Germline lookup yields CDR1 SGHRS and CDR2 YFSETQ. The CDR3 has 16 residues. With 0 bases removed from V and 3 bases from J, the gap between germline ends came to 15 bases. The CDR3 region is CASSLEGAQGDYGYTF. The DNA for the CDR3 is TGCGCCAGCAGCTTGGAAGGGGCCCAGGGTGACTATGGCTACACCTTC.

The V gene is TRBV6-5, the J gene TRBJ2-5; D is perhaps TRBD2 (6 bases). V gave up 6 bases and J gave up 1 base, with 15 bases separating them. CDR1 and CDR2 from the germline V gene are MNHEY and SVGAGI. This CDR3 has 15 residues. CDR3 DNA: TGTGCCAGCAGGTTAGCGGCGATGTCCCAAGAGACCCAGTACTTC. Its translation: CASRLAAMSQETQYF.

This chain links TRBV9 with TRBJ2-1; D may be TRBD1 (5 bases). The germline V gene encodes CDR1 SGDLS and CDR2 YYNGEE. The CDR3 extends over 15 amino acids. Trimming stripped 3 bases from V and 4 bases from J, with 14 bases between. The CDR3 region is CASSAPPTGYNEQFF. For the CDR3, the DNA is TGTGCCAGCAGCGCCCCCCCCACAGGATACAATGAGCAGTTCTTC.

The chain joins TRBV5-1 to TRBJ2-3; 11 nucleotides line up with TRBD1. J lost 4 bases, V lost 4 bases, and 5 bases had no gene match. The CDR3 length is 15 residues. Germline CDR1 reads SGHRS; CDR2 reads YFSETQ. CDR3 amino acids: CASSRDRGEPDTQYF. The CDR3 DNA is TGCGCCAGCAGCCGGGACAGGGGGGAACCAGATACGCAGTATTTT.

CDR3 nucleotide sequence: TGTGCCAGCAGCCTTGGGCCTGGGGACAGAGGATCACCCCTCCACTTT. It specifies CASSLGPGDRGSPLHF. The chain uses TRBV5-5 and TRBJ1-6; the match to TRBD1 covers 7 bases. This CDR3 contains 16 residues. The germline V gene encodes CDR1 SGHKS and CDR2 YYEKEE (reference sequence). The V and J ends lost 4 bases and 10 bases, in that order; junction bases with no gene match: 14.

The rearrangement joins TRBV10-3 to TRBJ2-1; D remains unclear. The CDR3 totals 14 residues. Germline V lookup: CDR1 ENHRY, CDR2 SYGVKD. Trimming left V 3 bases short and J 9 bases short, with 15 bases between. CDR3 in DNA: TGTGCCATCAGTGAAACGACTCAACCGGGTGAGCAGTTCTTC. Translation gives CAISETTQPGEQFF.

The V call is TRBV5-1, the J call TRBJ2-7; 8 bases line up with TRBD2. The CDR3 is made up of 15 amino acids. Germline V lookup: CDR1 SGHRS, CDR2 YFSETQ. J gave up 7 bases and V 2 bases, and 11 bases lay outside the gene matches. In DNA form, the CDR3 reads TGCGCCAGCAGCTTTTCATTCTTCGGCGGGGGGGAGCAGTACTTC. It is translated as CASSFSFFGGGEQYF.

This chain uses TRBV24-1 with TRBJ1-1; D is undetermined. Trimming removed 5 bases at V and 0 bases at J, with 9 bases between. Germline V gene data show CDR1 as KGHDR and CDR2 as SFDVKD. The CDR3 runs 14 residues. The CDR3 region is CATSGGGLNTEAFF. The CDR3 nucleotides are TGTGCCACCAGTGGTGGAGGACTGAACACTGAAGCTTTCTTT.

The chain joins TRBV11-2 to TRBJ2-1; possibly TRBD2 for D (5 bases). This CDR3 comprises 13 residues. Germline loops: CDR1 SGHAT, CDR2 FQNNGV. The V and J ends lost 0 bases and 10 bases respectively, with 10 bases between them. The CDR3 is CASSLDLEREQFF. The CDR3 DNA reads as TGTGCCAGCAGCTTAGATTTGGAGCGGGAGCAGTTCTTC.